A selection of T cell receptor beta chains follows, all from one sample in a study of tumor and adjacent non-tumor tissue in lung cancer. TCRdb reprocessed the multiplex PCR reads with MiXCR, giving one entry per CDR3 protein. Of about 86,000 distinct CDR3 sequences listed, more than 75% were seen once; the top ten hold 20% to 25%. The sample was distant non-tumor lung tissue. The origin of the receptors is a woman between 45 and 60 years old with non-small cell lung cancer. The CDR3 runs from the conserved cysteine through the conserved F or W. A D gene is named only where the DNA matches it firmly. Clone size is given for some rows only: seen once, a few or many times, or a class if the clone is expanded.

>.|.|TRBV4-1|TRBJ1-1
TGCGGCAGCAGCCAGTTCGCCTACACTGAAGCTTTCTTT
CGSSQFAYTEAFF
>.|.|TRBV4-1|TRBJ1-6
TGCGCCAGCAGCCAAGCGGGCAACCCCTATAATTCACCCCTACACTTT
CASSQAGNPYNSPLHF
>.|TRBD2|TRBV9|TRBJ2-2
TGTGACAGCAGCGTAGGGGGTACACTAGCGGGGTCCGGGGAGCTGTTTTTT
CDSSVGGTLAGSGELFF
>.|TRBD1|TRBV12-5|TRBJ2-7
TGTGCTAGTGGCCCCAGGACAGGGGAACCCTACAAGCAGTACTTC
CASGPRTGEPYKQYF
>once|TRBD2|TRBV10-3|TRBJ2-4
TGTACCACCGCTAAGACTAGCGAGGCCCGGAACTTC
CTTAKTSEARNF
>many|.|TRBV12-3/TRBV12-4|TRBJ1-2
TGTGCCACCATCCCCGGTAATAACTATGGCTACACCTTC
CATIPGNNYGYTF
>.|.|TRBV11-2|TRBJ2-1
TGTGCCAGCAGTTTCGTGAGGGAGCGGTGGAATGAGCAGTTCTTC
CASSFVRERWNEQFF
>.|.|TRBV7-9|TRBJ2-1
TGTGCCAGCACTCCCCTGGGAGATTGGGATGAGCAGTTCTTC
CASTPLGDWDEQFF
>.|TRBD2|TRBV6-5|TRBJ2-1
TGTGTCAGCAGTTTTAAAGTCCTAGCGGGATCTAATGAGCAGTTCTTC
CVSSFKVLAGSNEQFF
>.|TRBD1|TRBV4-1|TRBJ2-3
TGCGCCAACAGCCAATTGGGACAGGCCACAGATACGCAGTATTTT
CANSQLGQATDTQYF
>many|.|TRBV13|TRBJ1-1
TGTGCCAGCGGCTTGAGGGGCCACACTGAAGCTTTCTTT
CASGLRGHTEAFF
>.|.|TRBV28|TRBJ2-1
TGTGCCAGAAGTTTGATTGTCTCCTACAATGAGCAATTCTTC
CARSLIVSYNEQFF
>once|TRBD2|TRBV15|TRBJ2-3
TGTGCCACCAGCAGAGATGATAGGGGGGCTAGCGGGACTTATCTGACAGATACGCAGTATTTT
CATSRDDRGASGTYLTDTQYF
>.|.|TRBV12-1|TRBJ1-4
TGTGCCAGCAGTTGGGAACAGATACCAGCTGATGAAAAACTGTTTTTT
CASSWEQIPADEKLFF
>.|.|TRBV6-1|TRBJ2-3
TGTGCCAGTGGTTGGTTTGGACATAACACAGATACGCAGTATTTT
CASGWFGHNTDTQYF
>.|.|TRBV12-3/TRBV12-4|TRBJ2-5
TGTGCCAGCAGTCTATGGTACGGGAGCAGACAAGAGACCCAGTACTTC
CASSLWYGSRQETQYF
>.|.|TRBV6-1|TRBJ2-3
TGTGCCAGTACGGGTAGCACAGATACGCTGTATTTT
CASTGSTDTLYF
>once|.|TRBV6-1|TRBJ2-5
TGTGCCAGCAGTGGTCCCGAAGTGACCCAATACTTC
CASSGPEVTQYF
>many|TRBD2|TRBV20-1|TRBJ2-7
TGCAGTGCTCAAATAGCGGGAGCGGCCTACGAGCAGTACTTC
CSAQIAGAAYEQYF
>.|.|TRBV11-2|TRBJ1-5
TGTGCCAACAGCTTCTCCTACATGGACAATCAGCCCCAGCATTTT
CANSFSYMDNQPQHF
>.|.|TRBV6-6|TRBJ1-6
TGTGTCAGCAGTCGAGACAGGAATTCACCCCTCCATTTT
CVSSRDRNSPLHF
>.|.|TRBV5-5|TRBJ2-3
TGTGCCAGCAGTTATCCACACGGACTACCTACAGATACGCAGTATTTT
CASSYPHGLPTDTQYF
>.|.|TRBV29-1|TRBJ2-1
TGCAGCGTTGAAGACCTAGAAGGGTGGAACTCCTACAATGAGGAGTTCTTC
CSVEDLEGWNSYNEEFF
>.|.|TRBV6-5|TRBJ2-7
TGTGCCGGCAGTCGAAATTACAGGGGACTCGAGTCCTACAAGCAGTACTTC
CAGSRNYRGLESYKQYF
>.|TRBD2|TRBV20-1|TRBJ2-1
TGCAGTGCTATAATGGCGGGAGTCCCCAATGAGCAGTTCTTC
CSAIMAGVPNEQFF
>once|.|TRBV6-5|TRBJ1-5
TGTGCCAGCAGTTACCCGAACGAGGGCTATCAGCCCCAGCATTTT
CASSYPNEGYQPQHF
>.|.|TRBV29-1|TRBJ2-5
TGCAGCGGGGCCTGGGGCCGAGAGACCCAGTACTTC
CSGAWGRETQYF
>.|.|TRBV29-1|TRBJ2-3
TGCAGCCTTAGACAGTCAGCTACGCAGTATTTT
CSLRQSATQYF
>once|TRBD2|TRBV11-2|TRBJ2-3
TGTGCCACCAGCGAGACTAGCGGGGGTATCACAGATACGCGGTATTTT
CATSETSGGITDTRYF
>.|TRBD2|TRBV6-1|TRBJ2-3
TGTGCCAGCAATGAGACCTTAGCGGGATGGCGCGATATGCAGTATTTT
CASNETLAGWRDMQYF
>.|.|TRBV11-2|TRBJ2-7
TGTCCCAGCAGCTTAGTGGAAACAGGGATCGAGCAGTACTTC
CPSSLVETGIEQYF
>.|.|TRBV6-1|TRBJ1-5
TGTGCCAGTAGTGAGGATGGCGGTCAGCCCCGGCATTTT
CASSEDGGQPRHF
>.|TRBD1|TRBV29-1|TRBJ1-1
TGCATCTTTGGGGGGGGACAGGACTACTCTGAAGCTTTCTTT
CIFGGGQDYSEAFF
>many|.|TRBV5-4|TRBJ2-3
TGTGCCAGCAGCTTGGGGACCCAAGGCCCACTAGGGACGCAGTATTTT
CASSLGTQGPLGTQYF
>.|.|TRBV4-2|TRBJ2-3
TGTGCCACCAGCCATACCTCCGGCGGGGTAATCGGTAGAGGTACGCAGTATTTT
CATSHTSGGVIGRGTQYF
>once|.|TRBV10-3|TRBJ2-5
TGTGCCACTCGGAGGTGGCTTCAAGAGACCCAGTACTTC
CATRRWLQETQYF
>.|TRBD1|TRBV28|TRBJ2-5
TGTGCCGCATCGGGACAGGGACCCCTGGAGGAGACCCAGTACTTC
CAASGQGPLEETQYF
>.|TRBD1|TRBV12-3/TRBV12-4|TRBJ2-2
TGTGTCAGCAGTTTAGGGACAGGGACGAACATCCGGGAGCTGCTTTTT
CVSSLGTGTNIRELLF
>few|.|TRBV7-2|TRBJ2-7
TGTGCCAGCAGCTTGGCCAGGGGGGCCTACGAGCAGTACTTC
CASSLARGAYEQYF
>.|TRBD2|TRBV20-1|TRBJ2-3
TGCAGTGCTAGAGTTGTGGGACTAGCGGAGGGTACCACAGATACGCAGTATTTT
CSARVVGLAEGTTDTQYF